The 27 T cell receptor beta chains listed next were all sequenced from one sample in a study of blood T cell repertoires in COVID-19. Libraries were prepared by immunoSEQ multiplex PCR; TCRdb keeps only in-frame clonotypes and omits some of them. In the table there are fewer than 250,000 clones, approximately 80% of which are singletons. Sequences were obtained from peripheral blood. The receptors stem from a man aged 55 to 69 with COVID-19, enrolled during active disease.

The rearrangement uses TRBV7-2 and TRBJ1-5; D ambiguous. CDR3 length: 12 amino acids. V lost 4 bases and J 3 bases, leaving 4 bases between the germline ends. Per germline, CDR1 SGHTA and CDR2 FQGNSA. The CDR3 nucleotides read TGTGCCAGCAGCTCCAACAATCAGCCCCAGCATTTT. Translated, it gives CASSSNNQPQHF.

This rearrangement joins TRBV24-1 to TRBJ2-5, with 7 bases that match TRBD1. The CDR3 has 15 residues. Trimming took 1 base from V and 4 from J; bases not matched to a gene: 5. Germline loops: CDR1 KGHDR, CDR2 SFDVKD. The CDR3 loop reads CATSDFATGRETQYF. CDR3 nucleotides: TGTGCCACCAGTGATTTCGCGACAGGGAGAGAGACCCAGTACTTC.

The chain combines TRBV2 with TRBJ2-6, with D hard to call. Germline loops: CDR1 SNHLY, CDR2 FYNNEI. The CDR3 runs 15 residues. V gave up 7 bases and J gave up 0 bases, with 10 bases separating them. The CDR3 here is CASKPAISGANVLTF. Written as DNA, the CDR3 is TGTGCCAGCAAGCCTGCTATCTCTGGGGCCAACGTCCTGACTTTC.

The J gene is TRBJ1-5, the V gene TRBV30; 10 bases fit TRBD1. Germline CDR1 reads GTSNPN; CDR2 reads SVGIG (reference sequence). Unmatched junction bases numbered 2, after V lost 1 base and J lost 5 bases. The CDR3 totals 14 residues. CDR3 protein: CAWSAGTGDQPQHF. In DNA, the CDR3 is TGTGCCTGGAGTGCCGGGACAGGGGATCAGCCCCAGCATTTT.

This chain joins TRBV19 and TRBJ1-5; D unclear. CDR3 length equals 12 residues. CDR1 is LNHDA and CDR2 is SQIVND in the germline V gene (reference sequence). V lost 4 bases and J lost 11, with 12 bases in between. CDR3 nucleotides: TGTGCCAGTAGTACTCGAGCGTGGTCCCAGCATTTT. This codes for CASSTRAWSQHF.

This clone showed up just once. V gene TRBV19 combines with J gene TRBJ1-1; D is uncertain. This CDR3 has 14 amino acids. V was cut by 7 bases and J by 1 base, with 13 bases left in between. Germline V gives CDR1 LNHDA, CDR2 SQIVND (reference sequence). In DNA, the CDR3 is TGTGCCAGTAACACTCGGGATCGGAACACTGAAGCTTTCTTT. It is translated as CASNTRDRNTEAFF.

This clone turned up a few times. V and J are TRBV5-1 and TRBJ2-1; TRBD1 might be the D (6 bases). The CDR3 has 15 amino acids. Germline V gene sequence: CDR1 SGHRS, CDR2 YFSETQ. V was clipped by 5 bases and J by 1 base, with 13 bases between them. CDR3 residues: CASRRLGASYNEQFF. The CDR3, as DNA: TGCGCCAGCAGACGTTTGGGGGCTTCCTACAATGAGCAGTTCTTC.

The CDR3 loop is CATSDPGLAGSYEQYF. CDR3 sequence (DNA): TGTGCCACCAGTGACCCCGGACTAGCGGGCTCCTACGAGCAGTACTTC. The chain uses TRBV24-1 and TRBJ2-7, with 11 bases fitting TRBD2. The CDR3 runs 16 residues. Germline CDR1 KGHDR, CDR2 SFDVKD. The V gene end was trimmed by 4 bases and the J gene end by 0 bases; junction bases not matched to a gene: 4.

The genes are TRBV6-2 or TRBV6-3 and TRBJ1-1; D possibly corresponds to TRBD1 (6 bases). The V gene's germline CDR1 is MNHEY and CDR2 SVGEGT. This CDR3 has 14 amino acids. V was clipped by 5 bases and J by 0 bases, with 10 bases between them. The CDR3 DNA reads as TGTGCCAGCAGTCGACAGGTTATGAACACTGAAGCTTTCTTT. Its translation: CASSRQVMNTEAFF.

This clone has a handful of counts. The rearrangement joins TRBV5-1 to TRBJ1-1; TRBD1 aligns across 8 bases. V lost 3 bases to trimming and J lost 0 bases; unmatched junction nucleotides: 7. The CDR3 loop spans 16 amino acids. Germline values: CDR1 SGHRS, CDR2 YFSETQ. Here the CDR3 DNA reads TGCGCCAGCAGCTGGGGGCAGGGGGCTTTGAACACTGAAGCTTTCTTT. Protein sequence: CASSWGQGALNTEAFF.

This clone has a handful of counts. This chain uses TRBV30 with TRBJ1-6; 7 nucleotides match TRBD1. V trimming: 2 bases; J trimming: 10 bases; junction bases outside the gene matches: 8. The CDR3 covers 14 residues. Germline assignment: CDR1 GTSNPN and CDR2 SVGIG (reference sequence). CDR3 protein: CAWSLAGGKSPLHF. In DNA form, the CDR3 reads TGTGCCTGGAGTCTGGCAGGGGGAAAGTCACCCCTCCACTTT.

This chain's CDR3 is CASSLIGRGDSPLHF. DNA for the CDR3: TGTGCCAGCAGCTTAATCGGCAGGGGGGATTCACCCCTCCACTTT. The chain joins TRBV7-3 to TRBJ1-6; 7 bases are a match to TRBD1. The CDR3 spans 15 residues. From germline, CDR1 is SGHTA and CDR2 FQGTGA. J was trimmed by 8 bases and V by 1 base; bases with no gene match: 5.

V and J are TRBV10-3 and TRBJ2-1; TRBD2 agrees at 11 bases. The V gene end was trimmed by 7 bases and the J gene end by 3 bases; junction bases not matched to a gene: 5. The CDR3 spans 15 residues. Germline values: CDR1 ENHRY, CDR2 SYGVKD. The DNA for the CDR3 is TGTGCCATCAATAATACTAGCGGGAGCTACAATGAGCAGTTCTTC. Protein: CAINNTSGSYNEQFF.

The V and J genes are TRBV28 and TRBJ1-6; tentatively, D is TRBD1 (5 bases). Germline loops: CDR1 MDHEN, CDR2 SYDVKM. V dropped 2 bases and J dropped 12 bases, with 8 bases sitting between them. The CDR3 covers 12 residues. In DNA form, the CDR3 reads TGTGCCAGCAGTTTACAGGGAAGACCCCTCCACTTT. Amino acid sequence: CASSLQGRPLHF.

The gene calls are TRBV5-6 and TRBJ1-2; the D gene is possibly TRBD1 (5 bases). The V end lost 0 bases, the J end lost 2 bases, and 8 bases lay between the germline ends. The CDR3 loop spans 14 amino acids. Per the germline V gene, CDR1 is SGHDT and CDR2 is YYEEEE. Here the CDR3 DNA reads TGTGCCAGCAGCTTGGATGGGGGGAACTATGGCTACACCTTC. Protein product: CASSLDGGNYGYTF.

This chain links TRBV7-2 with TRBJ1-6; 7 nucleotides match TRBD1. V was pared by 5 bases and J by 0 bases, with 4 bases of the junction left unmatched. The CDR3 contains 16 residues. The V gene's germline CDR1 is SGHTA and CDR2 FQGNSA. The CDR3 region has the DNA TGTGCCAGCAGCCTCAGGACAGGCTCCTATAATTCACCCCTCCACTTT. This encodes CASSLRTGSYNSPLHF.

This clone was counted a single time. CDR3 DNA sequence: TGTGCCAGCTCAAGGGACAGATACTACGAGCAGTACTTC. It is translated as CASSRDRYYEQYF. The chain is built from TRBV18 and TRBJ2-7; 7 nucleotides agree with TRBD1. The germline V gene has CDR1 KGHSH and CDR2 LQKENI. This CDR3 region has 13 residues. Losses at the gene ends were 5 bases for V and 3 bases for J; bases not matched to a gene: 4. The variable domain in full, with the rest retrieved from reference TRBV18 and TRBJ2-7, is NAGVMQNPRHLVRRRGQEARLRCSPMKGHSHVYWYRQLPEEGLKFMVYLQKENIIDESGMPKERFSAEFPKEGPSILRIQQVVRGDSAAYFCASSRDRYYEQYFGPGTRLTVT.

V gene TRBV27 combines with J gene TRBJ2-2, with 8 bases lining up with TRBD2. The J segment lost 5 bases and the V segment lost 7 bases, leaving 12 bases of the junction unmatched. The CDR3 totals 16 residues. Germline values: CDR1 MNHEY, CDR2 SMNVEV (reference sequence). This CDR3 reads CASTPGLGGWTGELFF. As DNA, the CDR3 is TGTGCCAGCACCCCGGGACTAGGAGGATGGACCGGGGAGCTGTTTTTT.

V gene TRBV6-2 or TRBV6-3 combines with J gene TRBJ1-1; D remains ambiguous. Germline-derived CDR1 and CDR2 are MNHEY and SVGEGT. The CDR3 contains 15 residues. V was trimmed by 0 bases and J by 0 bases, leaving 8 bases between them. CDR3 region: CASSYSQILNTEAFF. The CDR3 DNA is TGTGCCAGCAGTTACTCCCAGATTTTGAACACTGAAGCTTTCTTT.

The chain employs TRBV12-3 or TRBV12-4 and TRBJ2-1; TRBD1 is a possible D gene (5 bases). Trimming cost V 2 bases and J 10 bases, with 9 bases left between them. There are 12 residues in the CDR3. CDR3 nucleotide sequence: TGTGCCAGCAGTTTAAAGGGGTGGGAGCAGTTCTTC. Amino acids: CASSLKGWEQFF.

J is TRBJ1-2 and V is TRBV10-1, with unresolved D. Germline CDR1 reads WNHNN; CDR2 reads SYGVQD (reference sequence). The CDR3 has 13 residues. Trimming pared 0 bases from V and 6 bases from J, leaving 8 bases between. Written as DNA, the CDR3 is TGCGCCAGCAGTGAGTCGACGGGGAATGGCTACACCTTC. It specifies CASSESTGNGYTF.

As concerns this clone: Other nucleotide sequences in the sample specify the same CDR3. This sequence joins TRBV9 and TRBJ1-3; unclear D gene. The V end lost 0 bases, the J end lost 3 bases, and 13 bases lay between the germline ends. CDR1 is SGDLS, CDR2 YYNGEE, per germline. The CDR3 is 16 amino acids. The CDR3 coding sequence is TGTGCCAGCAGCGTAGATTCCGGGGTGTTTGGAAACACCATATATTTT. Its protein product is CASSVDSGVFGNTIYF.

This clone has a single count. The V and J genes are TRBV9 and TRBJ2-2; TRBD1 is a possible D gene (5 bases). The germline CDR1 and CDR2 sequences are SGDLS and YYNGEE. V lost 4 bases and J lost 7, with 14 bases in between. This CDR3 spans 14 amino acids. The DNA of the CDR3 is TGTGCCAGCAGCATAACTTCAGGGAACGGGGAGCTGTTTTTT. It specifies CASSITSGNGELFF.

V usage is TRBV24-1 and J usage is TRBJ2-1; perhaps TRBD2 as D (6 bases). CDR1 is KGHDR and CDR2 is SFDVKD in the germline V gene. Trimming removed 4 bases from V and 8 bases from J, with 11 bases in between. This CDR3 is built from 13 residues. The CDR3 DNA reads TGTGCCACCAGTGAAGGGCGGGAAGATGAGCAGTTCTTC. Amino acid sequence: CATSEGREDEQFF.

This clone was counted a single time. This rearrangement joins TRBV6-2 or TRBV6-3 to TRBJ1-4; TRBD1 agrees at 9 bases. The CDR3 contains 14 residues. J was trimmed by 10 bases and V by 6 bases; bases with no gene match: 9. Germline-derived CDR1 and CDR2 are MNHEY and SVGEGT. CDR3 nucleotide sequence: TGTGCCAGCAGCCTACAGGGGGCCTGGGGAAAACTGTTTTTT. Protein: CASSLQGAWGKLFF.

This clone has a single count. The chain combines TRBV9 with TRBJ2-1, with 9 bases fitting TRBD1. Per the germline V gene, CDR1 is SGDLS and CDR2 is YYNGEE. The CDR3 is 16 amino acids. Trimming removed 3 bases from V and 7 bases from J; junction bases left unmatched: 11. The DNA of the CDR3 is TGTGCCAGCAGCGGCGGGACAGGGTTGGACCGGAATGAGCAGTTCTTC. It encodes CASSGGTGLDRNEQFF.

The gene calls are TRBV9 and TRBJ2-3, with TRBD2 matching 11 bases. The CDR3 totals 16 residues. CDR1 and CDR2 from the germline V gene are SGDLS and YYNGEE. V was clipped by 3 bases and J by 9 bases; unmatched bases: 12. CDR3 nucleotides: TGTGCCAGCAGCGACCGACTAGCGGGATCCCCCGGGACGCAGTATTTT. The encoded protein is CASSDRLAGSPGTQYF.